This T cell receptor beta chain was documented in a study of spatial heterogeneity in lung cancer. Overall study context: The study found that TCR transcript counts in tumor regions correlated strongly with a matched bulk RNA-seq T cell module score.

Time point: sample taken at primary tumor resection. Untreated early-stage non-small cell lung cancer patients, 65 to 90 in total, were the donors. About this clonotype: Its antigen remains unknown.

TCRdb reprocessed the 5' RACE reads via MiXCR and lists one record per CDR3 protein. The data hold 6,000 to 8,500 distinct CDR3 sequences, with approximately 12% observed a single time. Study-wide results and limits: The study found that expanded intratumoral alpha and beta TCR counts tracked tumor mutation counts. Ubiquitous and regional expanded TCR counts tracked ubiquitous and regional nonsynonymous mutations, respectively.

The material was lung tumor tissue, obtained at surgery. This receptor was identified in a male donor with early-stage non-small cell lung cancer.

The CDR3 sequence: CSVRGRQTQYF. The CDR3 nucleotides read TGCAGCGTTCGGGGGAGACAGACCCAGTACTTC. The chain joins TRBV29-1 to TRBJ2-5, with a weak D call TRBD2 (6 bases). The CDR3 spans 11 residues. V lost 5 bases and J 6 bases, leaving 10 bases between the germline ends. From germline, CDR1 is SQVTM and CDR2 ANQGSEA.